This T cell receptor (beta chain) was profiled in a study of chemoradiotherapy in HPV16-positive cancers. Study-wide results and limits: Candidate HPV-specific clones and E7-related TCR motifs grew in tumor during treatment.

Germline V gene sequence: CDR1 SGHRS, CDR2 YFSETQ. The trim removed 3 bases at V and 0 bases at J, leaving 12 bases unmatched. The CDR3 runs 19 residues. As to this clone: Its antigen is undetermined.

Repeated repertoire sampling spanned the course of chemoradiotherapy. Here immunoSEQ multiplex PCR was the method, and the copy in TCRdb shows in-frame clones only, minus some. This repertoire shows several thousand clones, 94% found once; its top ten account for approximately 3%. Collection of the sample occurred from a patient who underwent chemoradiotherapy. The chain links TRBV5-1 to TRBJ2-5, with TRBD2 identical over 12 bases. This clonotype was sampled from a human donor with HPV-associated anogenital cancer. The CDR3 DNA is TGCGCCAGCAGCTATCCTAGCGGGGGGGCCTGGGGGAACCAAGAGACCCAGTACTTC. Its protein is CASSYPSGGAWGNQETQYF.